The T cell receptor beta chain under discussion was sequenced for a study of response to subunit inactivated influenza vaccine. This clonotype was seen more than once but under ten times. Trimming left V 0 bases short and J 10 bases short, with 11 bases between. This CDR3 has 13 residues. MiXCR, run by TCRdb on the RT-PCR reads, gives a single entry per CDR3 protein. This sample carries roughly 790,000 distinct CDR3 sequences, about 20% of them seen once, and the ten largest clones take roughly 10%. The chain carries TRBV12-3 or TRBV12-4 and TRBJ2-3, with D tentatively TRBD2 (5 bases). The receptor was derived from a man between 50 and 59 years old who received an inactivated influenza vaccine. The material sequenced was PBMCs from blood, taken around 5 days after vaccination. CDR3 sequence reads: CASSLARAVSQYF. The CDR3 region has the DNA TGTGCCAGCAGTTTAGCGCGGGCAGTTTCGCAGTATTTT.